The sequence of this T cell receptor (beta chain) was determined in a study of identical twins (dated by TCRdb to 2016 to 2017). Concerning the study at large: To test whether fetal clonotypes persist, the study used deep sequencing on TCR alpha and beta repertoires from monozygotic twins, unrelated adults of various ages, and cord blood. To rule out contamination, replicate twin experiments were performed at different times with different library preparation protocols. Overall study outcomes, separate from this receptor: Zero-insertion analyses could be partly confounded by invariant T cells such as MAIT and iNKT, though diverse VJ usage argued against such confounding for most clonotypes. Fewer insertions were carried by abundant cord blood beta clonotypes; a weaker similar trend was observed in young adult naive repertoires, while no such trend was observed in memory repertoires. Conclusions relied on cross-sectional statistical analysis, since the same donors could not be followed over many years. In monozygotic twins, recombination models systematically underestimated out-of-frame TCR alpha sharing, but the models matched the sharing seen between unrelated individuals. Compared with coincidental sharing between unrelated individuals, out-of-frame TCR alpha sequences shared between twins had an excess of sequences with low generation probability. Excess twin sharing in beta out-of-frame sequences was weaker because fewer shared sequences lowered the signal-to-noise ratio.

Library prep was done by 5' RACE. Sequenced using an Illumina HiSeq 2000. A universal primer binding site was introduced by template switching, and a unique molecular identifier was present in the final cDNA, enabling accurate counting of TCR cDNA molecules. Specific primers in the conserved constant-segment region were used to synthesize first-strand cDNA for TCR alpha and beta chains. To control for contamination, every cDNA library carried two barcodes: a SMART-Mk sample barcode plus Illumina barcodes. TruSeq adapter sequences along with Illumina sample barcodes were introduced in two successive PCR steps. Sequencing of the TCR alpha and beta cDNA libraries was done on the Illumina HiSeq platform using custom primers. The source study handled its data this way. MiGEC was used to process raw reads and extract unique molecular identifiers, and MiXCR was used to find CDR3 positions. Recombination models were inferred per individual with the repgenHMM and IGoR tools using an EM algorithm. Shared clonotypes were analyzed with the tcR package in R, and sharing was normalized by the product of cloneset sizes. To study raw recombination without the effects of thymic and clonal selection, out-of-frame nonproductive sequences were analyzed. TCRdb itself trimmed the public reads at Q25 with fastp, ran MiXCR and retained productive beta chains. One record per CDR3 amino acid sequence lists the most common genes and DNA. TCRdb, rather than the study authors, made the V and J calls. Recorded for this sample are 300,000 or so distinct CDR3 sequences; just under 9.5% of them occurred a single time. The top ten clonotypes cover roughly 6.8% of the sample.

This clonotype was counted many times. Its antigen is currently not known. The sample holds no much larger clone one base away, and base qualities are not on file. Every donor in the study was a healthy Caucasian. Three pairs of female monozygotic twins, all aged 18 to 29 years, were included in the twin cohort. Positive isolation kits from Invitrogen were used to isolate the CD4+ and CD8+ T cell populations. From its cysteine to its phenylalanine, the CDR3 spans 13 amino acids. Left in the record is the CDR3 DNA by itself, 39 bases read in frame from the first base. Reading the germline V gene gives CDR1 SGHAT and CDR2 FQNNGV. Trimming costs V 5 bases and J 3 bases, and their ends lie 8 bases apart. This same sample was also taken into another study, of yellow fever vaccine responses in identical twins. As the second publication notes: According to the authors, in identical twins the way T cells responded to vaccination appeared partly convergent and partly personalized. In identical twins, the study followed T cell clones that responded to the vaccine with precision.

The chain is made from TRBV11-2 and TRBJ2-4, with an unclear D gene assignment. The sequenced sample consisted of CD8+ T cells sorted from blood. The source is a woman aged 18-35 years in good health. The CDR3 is CASSPSGKNIQYF. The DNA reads TGTGCCAGCAGCCCCTCAGGCAAAAACATTCAGTACTTC.